This TCR beta chain was documented in a study of regulatory T cells in long-lasting Graves disease (dated by TCRdb to about 2021). Turning to the overall study: Newly diagnosed Graves' disease patients had taken antithyroid drugs for less than 3 months. Persistent Graves' disease patients were compared with newly diagnosed Graves' disease patients by peripheral blood TCR sequencing and RNA sequencing. The study took place in China and was registered as a clinical trial. A total of about 35 samples underwent TCR sequencing: about 13 from persistent and around 20 from newly diagnosed Graves' disease patients. The investigation overall reported the following: Compared with newly diagnosed patients, patients with persistent Graves' disease had lower TCR Shannon entropy and fewer highly expanded clones, which suggests clonal expansion. The authors noted that the small sample size was a limitation that may lower accuracy. A larger number of public clonotypes was shared among persistent patients (over 2,500) than among newly diagnosed patients (around 890). Because the primary lesion, thyroid tissue, could not be accessed, the study looked at peripheral blood alone. TRBV28, TRBJ1-2 and TRBJ2-5 were preferentially used in persistent disease, while TRBV20-1 and TRBJ2-1 were favored in newly diagnosed disease. Only the TCR beta chain was sequenced and analyzed.

Trimming at the junction amounts to 0 bases on V and 3 bases on J, and the germline ends lie 12 bases apart. The CDR3 numbers 15 residues from cysteine through phenylalanine. Only the CDR3 DNA is retained, 45 bases long and in frame from the first base. CDR1 and CDR2 are drawn from the germline V gene: SGHRS, YFSETQ. Remarks on this clonotype: Which antigen it targets is not known. No quality values exist for individual bases; no much larger clone is one base distant.

Read against the paper, the sample's time point label means: newly diagnosed GD, antithyroid drugs for less than 3 months. RNA was extracted from PBMCs in TRIzol for both TCR sequencing and RNA sequencing. The diagnosis of Graves' disease was made according to American Thyroid Association guidelines. Patients for the study were recruited at an endocrinology department in Xi'an, China. From each patient, around 9.3 milliliters of peripheral blood was collected into an EDTA anticoagulant tube. Ficoll Paque Plus density gradient separation was used to isolate PBMCs, and no further T cell sorting was done. RNA quality was checked with an Agilent 2100 Bioanalyzer and agarose gel, and concentration with a NanoDrop 2000. Library preparation used multiplex PCR. The instrument given in TCRdb is Illumina HiSeq 4000. To build TCR beta libraries, CDR3 regions were amplified by Arm-PCR using iRepertoire HTBI primers. Before sequencing, the PCR products went through gel purification. As for the authors' bioinformatics: Gene usage analysis of CDR3 amino acid clonotypes relied on the 60 or so TRBV and about 13 TRBJ segments identified across samples. COPE and FqMerger were used to merge the filtered high-quality paired reads into contigs. BLAST was used to align contigs to the IMGT TRBV, TRBD and TRBJ reference genes, and CDR3 was defined following IMGT. Highly expanded clones were defined as clonotypes with a frequency above 0.1%. Shannon entropy was used to measure repertoire diversity, and the Gini coefficient was used to measure V-J evenness. A clonotype was considered public if more than one individual shared it. Starting from the raw public reads, TCRdb applied fastp trimming at Q25, assembled clones with MiXCR and retained in-frame beta chains. One record per CDR3 amino acid sequence lists the most common genes and DNA. The V and J calls, along with clone size, are taken from TCRdb and not from the paper's own processing. The sample table lists more than 350,000 distinct CDR3 sequences, just under 15% of them with a count of one. The top ten constitute around 15% of the sample.

These sequences were also reported in another study, on T cells in Graves' hyperthyroidism and ophthalmopathy. As the second paper documents: Stable Graves' hyperthyroidism was defined as the absence of progression to ophthalmopathy over 18 months of follow-up. Hyperthyroidism patients were newly diagnosed, with disease duration under 2 months, and aged 18 to 65 years. The study excluded patients with uncontrolled infections, other autoimmune diseases, pregnancy or lactation. Diagnoses were established on the basis of clinical symptoms, serum thyroxine and TRAb, thyroid ultrasound, and orbital computed tomography. A first-round RT-PCR of the TCR CDR3 used the HTBI primer set with the Qiagen OneStep RT-PCR kit. Most expanded thyroid clonotypes (frequency above 0.001) were also found in blood, which suggests that blood repertoires may mirror thyroid immune responses. In cross-validation, a model built on a 13 V-J signature told ophthalmopathy apart from stable hyperthyroidism with 85% to 90% sensitivity and 81% to 82% specificity, and in testing the same model reached 80%/75%. In validation, the model predicted progression to ophthalmopathy with around 71% sensitivity and about 72% specificity, a median of 6.5 months before onset. TCR V-J signatures able to tell the groups apart were searched for in a discovery cohort of some 100 patients, of whom fewer than 45 had Graves' ophthalmopathy and about 60 had stable Graves' hyperthyroidism. Prospective prediction of ophthalmopathy was tested in an independent validation cohort consisting of under 20 hyperthyroidism patients and 15 or so patients who later progressed to ophthalmopathy. The 95 to 100 discovery patients were divided at random into training and test sets in a 7:3 ratio. The study also compared thyroid tissue and blood T-cell repertoires from more than 5 Graves' hyperthyroidism patients. After blood sampling, hyperthyroidism patients were treated with methimazole at a starting dose of 30 mg daily, and ophthalmopathy patients were treated with high-dose intravenous methylprednisolone. Libraries were constructed in a second round of multiplex PCR, after which size selection and purification were performed. Sequencing of the libraries was done on an Illumina HiSeq2000 using paired-end 100 bp reads. SOAPnuke was used to process the raw data, removing reads that contained adapters or uncalled bases, had a mean Phred below 15, or lacked an exact match to the constant primer or identifier. High-quality paired reads were merged with COPE v1.2.5, and unique nucleotide sequences were defined as clonotypes. MiTCR v1.1 was used to align clonotypes to the IMGT TRBV, TRBD and TRBJ reference segments. Only V-J combinations with frequency above 0.0001, covering about 99% of repertoires, were analysed. A TCS score was defined as the ratio between F50 (clonal expansion) and ExV (chaos), using BLOSUM62-based TCRdist between CDR3 peptides within each V-J. Welch's t-statistics and random forest reduced 500 to 650 V-J features to 13, which were used in a naive Bayes classifier (R e1071). Sample size was not statistically predetermined, and blinding of investigators to group allocation was not performed. The paper describes TCR Vbeta CDR3 sequencing of 140 or so peripheral blood samples, made up of around 41 ophthalmopathy patients, 70 to 75 hyperthyroidism patients and roughly 17 progressor patients.

This clonotype originated in a woman aged 25 to 39 with Graves disease. Donor details come from another sample of the same person, matched by shared clones. This chain joins TRBV5-1 to TRBJ1-2, with TRBD1 as a weak D call on 6 bases. This sample comprised peripheral blood mononuclear cells (PBMCs), obtained at new diagnosis, from a patient treated with antithyroid drugs. The DNA sequence follows: TGCGCCAGCAGCTTGGTTGGGGGCGGCCACTATGGCTACACCTTC. Translated, this is CASSLVGGGHYGYTF.